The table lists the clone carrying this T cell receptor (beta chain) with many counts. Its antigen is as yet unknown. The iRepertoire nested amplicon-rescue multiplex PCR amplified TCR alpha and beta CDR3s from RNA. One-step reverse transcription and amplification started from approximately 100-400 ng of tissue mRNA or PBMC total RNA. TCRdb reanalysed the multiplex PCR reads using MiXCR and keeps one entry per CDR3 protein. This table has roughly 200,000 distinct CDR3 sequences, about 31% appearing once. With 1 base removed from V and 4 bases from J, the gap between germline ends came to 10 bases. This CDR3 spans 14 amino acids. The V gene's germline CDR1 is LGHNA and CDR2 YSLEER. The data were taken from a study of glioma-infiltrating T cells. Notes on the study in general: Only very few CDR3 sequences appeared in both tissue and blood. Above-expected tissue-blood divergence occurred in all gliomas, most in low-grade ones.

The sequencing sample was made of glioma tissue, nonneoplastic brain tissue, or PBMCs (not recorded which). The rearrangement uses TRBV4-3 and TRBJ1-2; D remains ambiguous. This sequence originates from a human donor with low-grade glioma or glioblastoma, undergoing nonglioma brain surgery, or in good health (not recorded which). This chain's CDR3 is CASSQGRGLYGYTF. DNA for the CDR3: TGCGCCAGCAGCCAAGGAAGAGGGCTCTATGGCTACACCTTC.